This T cell receptor beta chain comes out of a study of glioma-infiltrating T cells. This clonotype was seen many times. This CDR3 spans 14 amino acids. V lost 5 bases to trimming and J lost 2 bases, with 13 bases between them. Amplification of TCR alpha and beta CDR3 regions from RNA used iRepertoire nested multiplex PCR. TCRdb analysed the multiplex PCR reads with MiXCR anew, one entry per CDR3 protein. The data show 100,000 to 150,000 distinct CDR3 sequences, approximately 25% seen once. The sequence came from a human donor with low-grade glioma or glioblastoma, undergoing nonglioma brain surgery, or in good health (not recorded which). Sequencing input: glioma tissue, nonneoplastic brain tissue, or PBMCs (not recorded which). The gene calls are TRBV12-3 or TRBV12-4 and TRBJ2-7; D remains ambiguous. This CDR3 is CASSLVQNTYEQYF. Here the CDR3 DNA reads TGTGCCAGCAGTCTAGTACAGAATACCTACGAGCAGTACTTC.